This TCR beta chain originates from a study of T-cell reconstitution after alpha-beta-depleted transplantation in children. General study findings and limits: Reports say that about two months after transplant, the alpha-beta T cells came out of several hundred graft clones that had expanded. By one year post-transplant, T-cell counts and diversity largely arose from T cells that were newly produced.

The CDR3 is 17 amino acids. Germline V gene sequence: CDR1 DFQATT, CDR2 SNEGSKA (reference sequence). With 0 bases removed from V and 3 bases from J, the gap between germline ends came to 20 bases. This clonotype was counted between two and nine times. Its target is not known. Unique molecular identifiers were used to barcode this TCRbeta library. In TCRdb, the PCR reads were re-called with MiXCR into one record per CDR3 protein. Among about 250,000 distinct CDR3 sequences listed, 20% to 30% were seen once. The sample consisted of PBMCs, mostly from graft donor cells, taken 360 days after TCRalphabeta/CD19-depleted stem cell transplant. The rearrangement uses TRBV20-1 and TRBJ1-1; D gene uncertain. The sequence came from a female patient aged 2 to 10 who had a stem cell transplant for congenital amegakaryocytic thrombocytopenia, so the T cells may come from the graft donor. CDR3 in amino acids: CSARDHRDLSSDTEAFF. CDR3 DNA: TGCAGTGCTAGAGATCATCGGGATCTATCCTCCGACACTGAAGCTTTCTTT.